Described below is a single T cell receptor beta chain sequence and its context. Its antigen is undetermined. The sample is drawn from a study of beta chain features in type 1 diabetes. Whole-study results and caveats: Sampled from patients, naive, central memory and Treg TCRB repertoires appeared more similar than those sampled from healthy donors.

The whole isolated RNA underwent reverse transcription, so sequencing captured expressed TCRB transcripts. The repertoire was sequenced with immunoSEQ multiplex PCR; TCRdb's copy has only in-frame clones and lacks some. The sample has hundreds of thousands of clones, around 68% seen once. This clonotype was sampled from a young man in good health. Input material: naive CD4+ T cells from blood.

CDR3 residues: CSVTGRAGDTDTQYF. As DNA, the CDR3 is TGCAGCGTTACCGGGAGGGCCGGTGACACAGATACGCAGTATTTT. The gene calls are TRBV29-1 and TRBJ2-3, with 8 positions matching TRBD2. Germline V gene sequence: CDR1 SQVTM, CDR2 ANQGSEA. J lost 2 bases, V lost 5 bases, and 9 bases had no gene match. The CDR3 is 15 amino acids.